These 27 T cell receptor beta chains came from one sample sequenced in a study of cytomegalovirus exposure and HLA in healthy donors. The PCR ran on 60 Vbeta and 13 Jbeta primers. Clones were read by immunoSEQ multiplex PCR, and TCRdb kept only the in-frame ones, dropping some. The sample includes 200,000 to 250,000 clones, around 70% of them seen just once. The sequenced sample was PBMCs. All receptors come from a man aged 40-49 years in good health and CMV-seropositive.

This clone was seen only a few times. This chain links TRBV5-8 with TRBJ1-5; D is possibly TRBD1 (6 bases). CDR3 length: 13 residues. Germline V gene lookup returns CDR1 SGHTS and CDR2 YDEGEE. The V end was cut by 4 bases, the J end by 4 bases, with 9 bases between. Here the CDR3 reads CASSRTVNQPQHF. The CDR3 DNA follows: TGTGCCAGCAGCCGGACAGTTAATCAGCCCCAGCATTTT.

The chain links TRBV7-8 to TRBJ1-4; 8 bases align to TRBD1. Germline V gene lookup returns CDR1 SGHVS and CDR2 FQNEAQ. CDR3 size: 15 residues. Unmatched junction bases numbered 9, after V lost 2 bases and J lost 10 bases. The CDR3 loop reads CASSLTGGKVGKLFF. The CDR3 DNA reads as TGTGCCAGCAGCTTAACAGGGGGAAAAGTAGGAAAACTGTTTTTT.

In this sample, this clone turned up a few times. This sequence joins TRBV5-6 and TRBJ2-5; unclear D gene. Gene TRBJ2-7 matches the end of the DNA better, so the J call may be wrong. Germline V lookup: CDR1 SGHDT, CDR2 YYEEEE. The CDR3 spans 13 residues. The CDR3 DNA is TGTGCCAGCAGCTATGGTCCGGTGGGCGAGCAGTACTTC. As protein: CASSYGPVGEQYF.

This chain links TRBV7-6 with TRBJ2-2; no firm D call. Trimming took off 5 bases at V and 0 bases at J, with 13 bases between the two ends. The CDR3 has 16 residues. CDR1 is SGHVS, CDR2 FNYEAQ, per germline. This CDR3 is CASSQFPSPNTGELFF. The CDR3 DNA reads as TGTGCCAGCAGCCAATTTCCCAGTCCGAACACCGGGGAGCTGTTTTTT.

The chain recombines TRBV5-4 with TRBJ2-3; possibly TRBD1 for D (5 bases). The CDR3 covers 15 residues. Germline CDR1 and CDR2: SGHNT and YYREEE (reference sequence). Trimming pared 0 bases from V and 1 base from J, leaving 9 bases between. The CDR3 nucleotides are TGTGCCAGCAGCTTGGAAGGGGCGGGCACAGATACGCAGTATTTT. As protein: CASSLEGAGTDTQYF.

The chain carries TRBV5-1 and TRBJ2-2, with D maybe TRBD1 (6 bases). V dropped 2 bases and J dropped 5 bases, with 7 bases sitting between them. CDR1 and CDR2 (germline): SGHRS, YFSETQ. The CDR3 is 13 amino acids. The CDR3 DNA sequence: TGCGCCAGCAGCTTTACAGGGACCGGGGAGCTGTTTTTT. The encoded protein is CASSFTGTGELFF.

This chain connects TRBV7-8 to TRBJ2-5, with D possibly being TRBD2 (5 bases). The ends were cut back, 1 base at V and 4 bases at J, with 19 bases in the middle. CDR1 is SGHVS and CDR2 is FQNEAQ in the germline V gene. CDR3 size: 17 residues. CDR3 protein: CASSLVVGTSEGETQYF. The CDR3 nucleotides read TGTGCCAGCAGCTTAGTTGTCGGCACCTCCGAGGGAGAGACCCAGTACTTC.

The chain links TRBV9 to TRBJ2-5; 8 bases align to TRBD2. CDR3 length: 15 residues. V trimming: 5 bases; J trimming: 4 bases; junction bases outside the gene matches: 10. Looked up from germline, CDR1 is SGDLS and CDR2 is YYNGEE. The CDR3 reads CASSPRGERGETQYF. DNA of the CDR3: TGTGCCAGCAGTCCGCGGGGGGAGAGGGGAGAGACCCAGTACTTC.

The rearrangement links TRBV7-2 to TRBJ1-2; tentatively, D is TRBD1 (5 bases). CDR1 and CDR2 (germline): SGHTA, FQGNSA. CDR3 length equals 12 residues. The V end was cut by 4 bases, the J end by 14 bases, with 17 bases between. The CDR3 nucleotides read TGTGCCAGCAGCTACGGGACTCTCTCCTGGACCTTC. It yields the protein CASSYGTLSWTF.

Comment on this clone: Compared with germline, one end of the junction differs, possibly owing to a read error. The J gene is TRBJ1-6, the V gene TRBV7-9; no clear D. The CDR3 length is 17 residues. Looked up from germline, CDR1 is SEHNR and CDR2 is FQNEAQ (reference sequence). The CDR3 DNA reads TGTTCCAGCAGCTTAGACTTCGGGGAAGGGCATAATTCACCCCTCCACTTT. This codes for CSSSLDFGEGHNSPLHF.

This clone has only one observation. CDR3 nucleotide sequence: TGTGCCAGCAGCTCCAGGGTCCCTTGGGATGAGCAGTTCTTC. This encodes CASSSRVPWDEQFF. This chain links TRBV13 with TRBJ2-1, with D perhaps TRBD1 (5 bases). Germline V CDR1 and CDR2: PRHDT, FYEKMQ (reference sequence). The CDR3 sequence is 14 residues long. The V end lost 4 bases, the J end lost 8 bases, and 15 bases lay between the germline ends. The full variable domain, in which reference TRBV13 and TRBJ2-1 provide the parts outside the CDR3, is AAGVIQSPRHLIKEKRETATLKCYPIPRHDTVYWYQQGPGQDPQFLISFYEKMQSDKGSIPDRFSAQQFSDYHSELNMSSLELGDSALYFCASSSRVPWDEQFFGPGTRLTVL.

V usage is TRBV2 and J usage is TRBJ2-7; 12 bases are a match to TRBD2. The CDR3 contains 16 residues. The germline CDR1 and CDR2 sequences are SNHLY and FYNNEI. V lost 2 bases, J lost 3 bases, and 5 bases stayed unmatched. This CDR3 reads CASSERVTSGGYEQYF. The CDR3 nucleotides read TGTGCCAGCAGTGAAAGGGTGACTAGCGGGGGCTACGAGCAGTACTTC. Filled out from reference TRBV2 and TRBJ2-7, the complete variable domain reads EPEVTQTPSHQVTQMGQEVILRCVPISNHLYFYWYRQILGQKVEFLVSFYNNEISEKSEIFDDQFSVERPDGSNFTLKIRSTKLEDSAMYFCASSERVTSGGYEQYFGPGTRLTVT.

The chain is built from TRBV7-6 and TRBJ2-1, with 7 positions matching TRBD2. The CDR3 covers 16 residues. V trimming: 5 bases; J trimming: 5 bases; junction bases outside the gene matches: 12. Germline V gene lookup returns CDR1 SGHVS and CDR2 FNYEAQ. The CDR3 sequence is CASSPRPAGRNNEQFF. CDR3 sequence (DNA): TGTGCCAGCAGCCCCCGGCCAGCGGGGCGGAACAATGAGCAGTTCTTC.

This clone was seen just once. The rearrangement joins TRBV9 to TRBJ2-7, with TRBD1 identical over 12 bases. The CDR3 has 15 residues. Germline loops: CDR1 SGDLS, CDR2 YYNGEE. V shed 3 bases, J shed 5 bases, and the junction held 6 bases outside the gene matches. CDR3 protein: CASSAGQGAAHEQYF. The CDR3 bases are TGTGCCAGCAGCGCGGGACAGGGGGCTGCCCACGAGCAGTACTTC. Using reference TRBV9 and TRBJ2-7 for the parts outside the CDR3, the full variable domain is DSGVTQTPKHLITATGQRVTLRCSPRSGDLSVYWYQQSLDQGLQFLIQYYNGEERAKGNILERFSAQQFPDLHSELNLSSLELGDSALYFCASSAGQGAAHEQYFGPGTRLTVT.

A word on this clone: Mismatch with germline at one junction end may stem from a read error. The chain carries TRBV4-2 and TRBJ2-6; a weak D match, TRBD1 (6 bases). Germline CDR1 reads LGHNA; CDR2 reads YNFKEQ. The CDR3 is made up of 17 amino acids. The CDR3 protein is CASSQPQGQAGADVLTF. CDR3 DNA sequence: TGTGCCAGCAGCCAACCCCAGGGGCAGGCTGGGGCCGACGTCCTGACTTTC.

The V and J genes are TRBV29-1 and TRBJ2-5; TRBD2 agrees at 10 bases. V trimming: 4 bases; J trimming: 4 bases; junction bases outside the gene matches: 3. Germline lookup yields CDR1 SQVTM and CDR2 ANQGSEA. The CDR3 is 13 residues long. In nucleotides, the CDR3 is TGCAGCGTTGTGAGCGGGGGGGCAGAGACCCAGTACTTC. Protein sequence: CSVVSGGAETQYF.

The chain couples TRBV10-1 to TRBJ2-1; 10 bases fit TRBD1. Per the germline V gene, CDR1 is WNHNN and CDR2 is SYGVQD (reference sequence). After removal of 5 bases from V and 2 bases from J, the junction contained 3 bases not matched to a gene. The CDR3 length is 15 residues. In nucleotides, the CDR3 is TGCGCCAGCAGTCCCGGGACAGGGGCCTACAATGAGCAGTTCTTC. Protein sequence: CASSPGTGAYNEQFF.

This sequence joins TRBV5-1 and TRBJ2-5; D remains ambiguous. Germline V CDR1 and CDR2: SGHRS, YFSETQ. The V end lost 4 bases, the J end lost 5 bases, and 15 bases lay between the germline ends. The CDR3 runs to 14 residues. CDR3 amino acids: CASSPPPPRETQYF. The CDR3 nucleotides are TGCGCCAGCAGCCCACCACCCCCGCGGGAGACCCAGTACTTC.

This clone has a single count. The J gene is TRBJ2-1, the V gene TRBV7-9; TRBD1 aligns across 8 bases. The ends lost 3 bases at V and 9 bases at J; junction bases unmatched: 13. Germline V lookup: CDR1 SEHNR, CDR2 FQNEAQ (reference sequence). This CDR3 comprises 16 residues. The CDR3 here is CASSFPLGQGASEQFF. CDR3 DNA sequence: TGTGCCAGCAGCTTTCCCCTTGGGCAGGGGGCGAGTGAGCAGTTCTTC.

The chain links TRBV5-6 to TRBJ2-1, with 9 nucleotides matching TRBD2. CDR1 is SGHDT, CDR2 YYEEEE, per germline. This CDR3 is built from 14 residues. The V and J ends lost 3 bases and 6 bases, in that order; junction bases with no gene match: 4. CDR3 DNA: TGTGCCAGCAGCTCTAGCGGGGTCGTCAATGAGCAGTTCTTC. This gives the protein CASSSSGVVNEQFF.

The rearrangement joins TRBV15 to TRBJ2-1; 10 positions agree with TRBD1. V lost 1 base to trimming and J lost 6 bases; unmatched junction nucleotides: 9. The germline CDR1 and CDR2 sequences are LNHNV and YYDKDF (reference sequence). There are 17 residues in the CDR3. In DNA, the CDR3 is TGTGCCACCAGCAGAGGGAAATGGACAGGGGGTTTCAATGAGCAGTTCTTC. Amino acids: CATSRGKWTGGFNEQFF.

This rearrangement joins TRBV2 to TRBJ2-3; a weak D match, TRBD2 (5 bases). V was pared by 4 bases and J by 6 bases, with 23 bases between. The CDR3 is 17 residues long. Germline CDR1 reads SNHLY; CDR2 reads FYNNEI. CDR3 DNA: TGTGCCAGCAGTGCCTTTCTAGGTAATAGCGCCGCTGATACGCAGTATTTT. Translated: CASSAFLGNSAADTQYF.

This clone was found a few times. The chain is built from TRBV5-5 and TRBJ2-7; D is unresolved. CDR3 length: 13 residues. The V gene lost 4 bases and the J gene lost 3 bases, with 11 bases spanning the gap. Germline-derived CDR1 and CDR2 are SGHKS and YYEKEE (reference sequence). This CDR3 reads CASSPGSGYEQYF. The CDR3 DNA reads as TGTGCCAGCAGCCCGGGTAGTGGCTACGAGCAGTACTTC.

This clone was counted a single time. The chain uses TRBV9 and TRBJ2-7, with D possibly being TRBD2 (7 bases). This CDR3 has 16 amino acids. CDR1 SGDLS and CDR2 YYNGEE come from the germline V gene. V was pared by 0 bases and J by 4 bases, with 17 bases between. The CDR3 here is CASSVGVGGGGYEQYF. CDR3 in DNA: TGTGCCAGCAGCGTAGGGGTAGGGGGAGGGGGGTACGAGCAGTACTTC.

Only a few counts were recorded for this clone. V is TRBV28 and J is TRBJ2-7, with D perhaps matching TRBD2 (5 bases). The V gene lost 6 bases and the J gene lost 2 bases, with 20 bases spanning the gap. In germline, CDR1 is MDHEN, CDR2 SYDVKM. The CDR3 has 16 amino acids. The CDR3 region is CASSLYDGMYPYEQYF. CDR3 DNA sequence: TGTGCCAGCAGCCTATACGACGGGATGTACCCCTACGAGCAGTACTTC.

This clone occurred a few times. J is TRBJ2-1 and V is TRBV5-4, with a weak D call TRBD2 (5 bases). V was clipped by 2 bases and J by 10 bases, with 7 bases between them. This CDR3 has 11 residues. The germline CDR1 and CDR2 sequences are SGHNT and YYREEE (reference sequence). In DNA form, the CDR3 reads TGTGCCAGCAGCTTTGGGAGAGAGCAGTTCTTC. Encoded protein: CASSFGREQFF.

This sequence joins TRBV5-4 and TRBJ2-5; D may be TRBD1 (6 bases). Matching the DNA end better, TRBJ2-7 makes the J call doubtful. The germline V gene encodes CDR1 SGHNT and CDR2 YYREEE (reference sequence). The CDR3 is made up of 14 amino acids. CDR3 amino acids: CASSFLTGFAEQYF. In nucleotides, the CDR3 is TGTGCCAGCAGCTTTTTAACAGGGTTTGCCGAGCAGTACTTC.